This T cell receptor (beta chain) originates from a study of blood T cell repertoires in COVID-19. Assay: immunoSEQ multiplex PCR; the TCRdb copy retains only in-frame clones and omits some. In the table there are 99,000 or so clones, just over 85% of which are singletons. The CDR3 contains 14 residues. Trimming removed 6 bases from V and 4 bases from J, with 15 bases in between. CDR1 and CDR2 (germline): MNHNY, SVGAGI (reference sequence). The sample comprised peripheral blood. The origin of this receptor is a man between 50 and 59 years old with COVID-19, enrolled during active disease. The chain recombines TRBV6-6 with TRBJ1-2, with a possible D match to TRBD1 (5 bases). Here the CDR3 DNA reads TGTGCCAGCAGATCCGCGGCAGGGCGCTATGGCTACACCTTC. It translates to CASRSAAGRYGYTF.